This TCR beta chain stems from a study of blood T cell repertoires in COVID-19. Repertoires were generated with immunoSEQ multiplex PCR, while TCRdb's copy carries only in-frame clones and drops some. This repertoire shows 300,000 to 400,000 clones, 65% to 90% found once; its top ten account for about 4.2%. The V end was cut by 3 bases, the J end by 3 bases, with 12 bases between. The CDR3 has 15 amino acids. In germline, CDR1 is SNHLY, CDR2 FYNNEI. The chain couples TRBV2 to TRBJ2-1; D not certain. The sample was PBMCs or T cells enriched from blood (not recorded which). The clonotype originates from a woman between 40 and 55 years old with acute COVID-19. CDR3 sequence reads: CASSELTGNYNEQFF. The CDR3 DNA sequence: TGTGCCAGCAGTGAGTTGACTGGCAACTACAATGAGCAGTTCTTC.